A selection of T cell receptor beta chains follows, all from one sample in a study of blood T cells in healthy people across ages. TCRdb reanalysed the 5' RACE reads using MiXCR and keeps one entry per CDR3 protein. The table records over a million distinct CDR3 sequences, almost 60% of them present only once. Input material: blood. These receptors came from a man aged 18 to 29 in good health. The CDR3 runs from the conserved cysteine through the conserved F or W. Each record gives: D gene, J gene, V gene, CDR3 DNA, CDR3 protein. The D gene is left open where the match is weak.

D: .; J: TRBJ1-2; V: TRBV4-1; DNA: TGCGCCACTTCTCTGTGGCATGGCTACACCTTC; CDR3: CATSLWHGYTF
D: .; J: TRBJ2-6; V: TRBV15; DNA: TGTGCCACCAGCAGAGAAGGGCCGATCTCTGGGGCCAACGTCCTGACTTTC; CDR3: CATSREGPISGANVLTF
D: .; J: TRBJ2-2; V: TRBV2; DNA: TGTGCCAGCAGTGTGTACGCTGGGGAGCTGTTTTTT; CDR3: CASSVYAGELFF
D: .; J: TRBJ1-2; V: TRBV3-1; DNA: TGTGCCAGCAGCCAAGAAGGGATGCCCCATGGCTACACCTTC; CDR3: CASSQEGMPHGYTF
D: .; J: TRBJ1-2; V: TRBV7-2; DNA: TGTGCCAGCAGCTTTACATTACAGGTTTCGAACTATGGCTACACCTTC; CDR3: CASSFTLQVSNYGYTF
D: .; J: TRBJ1-1; V: TRBV4-3; DNA: TGCGCCAGCAGCCAAGATTCAGGGTCCTCTGAAGCTTTCTTT; CDR3: CASSQDSGSSEAFF
D: .; J: TRBJ1-2; V: TRBV6-5; DNA: TGTGCCAGCAGTTACTCGTCTCCCCCGGGGGACGGGGGCTACACCTTC; CDR3: CASSYSSPPGDGGYTF
D: .; J: TRBJ1-3; V: TRBV29-1; DNA: TGCAGCGTTCAACAGGGAAACCCTGGAAACACCATATATTTT; CDR3: CSVQQGNPGNTIYF
D: TRBD2; J: TRBJ2-1; V: TRBV5-1; DNA: TGCGCCAGCAGCTTGGACCGGGAGGGCCCTAATCCCTACAATGAGCAGTTCTTC; CDR3: CASSLDREGPNPYNEQFF
D: .; J: TRBJ2-1; V: TRBV12-3/TRBV12-4; DNA: TGTGCCAGCAGTTTAATGACAGCACAAGAGACCCAGTTCTTC; CDR3: CASSLMTAQETQFF